These 3 T cell receptor beta chains were sequenced from one sample in a study of blood T cell repertoires in COVID-19. TCRdb's copy holds only in-frame clones and misses some; the assay was immunoSEQ multiplex PCR. The sample lists some 200,000 clones, 80% to 90% occurring once. Input material: peripheral blood. The source of these receptors is a man at least 80 years old with acute or convalescent COVID-19.

The table lists this clone with a count of one. The chain employs TRBV28 and TRBJ2-7, with 9 bases lining up with TRBD2. The CDR3 runs 14 residues. V was pared by 4 bases and J by 5 bases, with 6 bases of the junction left unmatched. From germline, CDR1 is MDHEN and CDR2 SYDVKM. CDR3 coding DNA: TGTGCCAGCAGTTCTCGTAGCGGGAGAGACGAGCAGTACTTC. It encodes CASSSRSGRDEQYF.

As concerns this clone: This CDR3 is also generated by other DNA sequences in the sample. J is TRBJ2-5 and V is TRBV13, with D possibly matching TRBD2 (5 bases). V was shortened by 0 bases and J by 2 bases, with 10 bases between the two germline ends. Germline lookup yields CDR1 PRHDT and CDR2 FYEKMQ (reference sequence). This CDR3 has 15 residues. CDR3 in DNA: TGTGCCAGCAGCTTAGGCAGAGGGAGACAAGAGACCCAGTACTTC. It translates to CASSLGRGRQETQYF.

This chain connects TRBV28 to TRBJ1-4; a weak D match, TRBD1 (6 bases). V was clipped by 3 bases and J by 8 bases, with 10 bases between them. The CDR3 runs to 13 residues. Germline lookup yields CDR1 MDHEN and CDR2 SYDVKM. In DNA, the CDR3 is TGTGCCAGCAGTTTTGGGACATGGGAAAAACTGTTTTTT. Protein product: CASSFGTWEKLFF.